This T cell receptor (beta chain) was recovered during a study of neurological immune-mediated disorders. General study findings and limits: HTLV-1-associated myelopathy led in TCR clonal expansion, while multiple sclerosis ranked lowest, below healthy controls.

The authors produced cDNA by 5'RACE using 10-nucleotide random UMIs. TCRdb re-derived calls from the 5' RACE reads in MiXCR, one entry per CDR3 protein. The sample includes approximately 47,000 distinct CDR3 sequences, 12% of them seen just once. Specified time point: longitudinal time-point 3. This clonotype showed up many times. The antigen remains unidentified. The V segment lost 3 bases and the J segment 9 bases; nucleotides outside the gene matches: 5. Germline V CDR1 and CDR2: SGHAT, FQNNGV. The CDR3 has 14 amino acids. The sample taken for sequencing was PBMCs. The rearrangement links TRBV11-2 to TRBJ1-6, with 7 positions matching TRBD1. This clonotype was sampled from a male donor with HTLV-1-associated myelopathy (HAM/TSP). CDR3 bases: TGTGCCAGCAGCTTCTACAGGGGAAGTTCACCCCTCCACTTT. It codes for CASSFYRGSSPLHF.